These 29 T cell receptor beta chains came from one sample sequenced in a study of T cell repertoires in cytomegalovirus infection. TCRdb reanalysed the reads using MiXCR and keeps one entry per CDR3 protein. The sample has 450,000 to 650,000 distinct CDR3 sequences, less than 30% seen once. Sample: PBMCs. These receptors came from a human donor in good health (CMV status not recorded). Some clones in this sample may be carry-over from other donors' samples.

This clonotype was counted a few times. A much larger clone differs by one base, so this may be a read error. The rearrangement joins TRBV7-9 to TRBJ1-1; D perhaps matches TRBD1 (5 bases). The germline gives CDR1 SEHNR, CDR2 FQNEAQ (reference sequence). This CDR3 is built from 11 residues. The V end was cut by 1 base, the J end by 10 bases, with 7 bases between. Here the CDR3 reads CASSLGRGAFF. The CDR3 nucleotides read TGTGCCAGCAGCTTAGGGAGGGGAGCTTTCTTT.

This clonotype was seen ten or more times. J is TRBJ1-1 and V is TRBV7-2; TRBD1 aligns across 8 bases. This CDR3 comprises 14 residues. V dropped 3 bases and J dropped 8; count of bases not matched to a gene: 8. CDR1 is SGHTA, CDR2 FQGNSA, per germline. CDR3 DNA sequence: TGTGCCAGCAGCTTTGGGACAGGATCAGCAGAAGCTTTCTTT. Translating it yields CASSFGTGSAEAFF.

The J gene is TRBJ1-5, the V gene TRBV20-1, with a possible D match to TRBD1 (6 bases). This CDR3 region has 13 residues. Trimming shortened V by 3 bases and J by 10 bases, and 16 bases separated the two germline ends. CDR1 and CDR2 (germline): DFQATT, SNEGSKA (reference sequence). CDR3 residues: CSASPLGTYPQHF. The CDR3 nucleotides are TGCAGTGCTAGCCCACTAGGGACATACCCCCAGCATTTT.

This clonotype appeared a single time. The V call is TRBV20-1, the J call TRBJ1-6, with 7 bases lining up with TRBD1. Germline CDR1 is DFQATT and CDR2 is SNEGSKA (reference sequence). The CDR3 has 16 residues. J lost 0 bases, V lost 6 bases, and 8 bases had no gene match. Here the CDR3 reads CSAQDRTSSYNSPLHF. Written as DNA, the CDR3 is TGCAGTGCCCAGGACAGGACAAGCTCCTATAATTCACCCCTCCACTTT.

This clonotype was detected ten times or more. The chain joins TRBV6-1 to TRBJ1-1, with D hard to call. The V and J ends lost 4 bases and 0 bases respectively, with 6 bases between them. This CDR3 is 13 amino acids long. In germline, CDR1 is MNHNS, CDR2 SASEGT. Here the CDR3 reads CASSGRMNTEAFF. The CDR3 DNA sequence: TGTGCCAGCAGTGGGCGGATGAACACTGAAGCTTTCTTT.

This clonotype was detected only a few times. This chain links TRBV18 with TRBJ2-1; D may correspond to TRBD1 or TRBD2 (5 bases each). The CDR3 runs 15 residues. From germline, CDR1 is KGHSH and CDR2 LQKENI. Trimming pared 1 base from V and 8 bases from J, leaving 15 bases between. CDR3 protein: CASSPQTGQADEQFF. The CDR3 nucleotides are TGTGCCAGCTCACCACAGACGGGGCAGGCGGATGAGCAGTTCTTC.

This clonotype was observed a handful of times. The V and J genes are TRBV7-3 and TRBJ1-1, with D uncertain. Germline V gives CDR1 SGHTA, CDR2 FQGTGA. V gave up 5 bases and J gave up 1 base, with 11 bases separating them. The CDR3 has 14 amino acids. DNA for the CDR3: TGTGCCAGCAGCCCAGAAGACCGGAACACTGAAGCTTTCTTT. Translating gives CASSPEDRNTEAFF.

The CDR3 here is CSARGGAGPPLPLHF. CDR3 in DNA: TGCAGTGCTAGAGGGGGGGCAGGGCCCCCACTACCCCTCCACTTT. The gene calls are TRBV20-1 and TRBJ1-6, with TRBD1 as a possible D gene (6 bases). V shed 1 base and J shed 12 bases, with 19 bases lying between them. The CDR3 covers 15 residues. From germline, CDR1 is DFQATT and CDR2 SNEGSKA (reference sequence).

This rearrangement joins TRBV10-3 to TRBJ1-1; D is perhaps TRBD1 (5 bases). The CDR3 contains 13 residues. The ends were cut back, 10 bases at V and 3 bases at J, with 15 bases in the middle. Germline lookup yields CDR1 ENHRY and CDR2 SYGVKD. The CDR3 region is CATVTVGDTEAFF. The CDR3, as DNA: TGTGCCACCGTGACAGTTGGGGACACTGAAGCTTTCTTT.

This clonotype was observed a few times. V is TRBV27 and J is TRBJ2-1; D remains unclear. Trimming shortened V by 4 bases and J by 6 bases, and 13 bases separated the two germline ends. There are 14 residues in the CDR3. Germline-derived CDR1 and CDR2 are MNHEY and SMNVEV (reference sequence). The chain's CDR3 is CASSSLGWGNEQFF. The CDR3 region has the DNA TGTGCCAGCAGTTCCCTGGGGTGGGGCAATGAGCAGTTCTTC.

J is TRBJ2-2 and V is TRBV7-3, with D perhaps matching TRBD1 or TRBD2 (5 bases each). This CDR3 comprises 16 residues. The germline V gene has CDR1 SGHTA and CDR2 FQGTGA. Trimming took off 5 bases at V and 4 bases at J, with 17 bases between the two ends. CDR3 coding DNA: TGTGCCAGCAGCCCCGACTATTGGGGACCCACCGGGGAGCTGTTTTTT. Encoded protein: CASSPDYWGPTGELFF.

This clonotype has only a few counts. This rearrangement joins TRBV4-2 to TRBJ2-2; 12 bases match TRBD2. V shed 4 bases, J shed 7 bases, and the junction held 10 bases outside the gene matches. The CDR3 runs 17 residues. Germline CDR1 LGHNA, CDR2 YNFKEQ. CDR3 nucleotides: TGTGCCAGCAGCCGAAAAGGGCTAGCGGGAGGGCTCGGGGAGCTGTTTTTT. It yields the protein CASSRKGLAGGLGELFF.

The chain joins TRBV4-1 to TRBJ2-1, with D perhaps TRBD2 (5 bases). Deletions cut 8 bases from V and 2 bases from J, with 10 bases between. Germline CDR1 MGHRA, CDR2 YSYEKL. The CDR3 is 13 amino acids. CDR3 nucleotide sequence: TGCGCCAGCCGTGGACTCACCTACAATGAGCAGTTCTTC. Amino acids: CASRGLTYNEQFF.

The V call is TRBV15, the J call TRBJ2-5; 7 nucleotides line up with TRBD1. Germline CDR1 LNHNV, CDR2 YYDKDF (reference sequence). Trimming at V came to 8 bases and at J to 3 bases, leaving 3 bases not matched to a gene. CDR3 length: 12 amino acids. For the CDR3, the DNA is TGTGCCACCCAAGGGGGCGAAGAGACCCAGTACTTC. Its protein is CATQGGEETQYF.

This clonotype was observed a few times. This chain uses TRBV6-6 with TRBJ1-2; D is ambiguous. V dropped 3 bases and J dropped 4 bases, with 3 bases sitting between them. Germline-derived CDR1 and CDR2 are MNHNY and SVGAGI (reference sequence). The length of the CDR3 is 11 residues. The CDR3 reads CASSYAYGYTF. The CDR3 coding sequence is TGTGCCAGCAGTTATGCCTATGGCTACACCTTC.

The chain is built from TRBV24-1 and TRBJ2-1; the match to TRBD2 covers 9 bases. CDR1 is KGHDR and CDR2 is SFDVKD in the germline V gene. The CDR3 is made up of 15 amino acids. The V and J ends lost 5 bases and 4 bases, in that order; junction bases with no gene match: 5. As DNA, the CDR3 is TGTGCCACCAGTGTAGAAGCGGGAGGTTACAATGAGCAGTTCTTC. This sequence encodes CATSVEAGGYNEQFF.

V usage is TRBV23-1 and J usage is TRBJ2-7; D might be TRBD2 (5 bases). TRBV23-1 is given ORF status, its function remaining uncertain. This CDR3 has 15 amino acids. Trimming left V 2 bases short and J 2 bases short, with 13 bases between. The CDR3 loop is CASSQPLTGTYEQYV. The CDR3 DNA follows: TGCGCCAGCAGTCAACCGTTAACCGGGACCTACGAGCAGTACGTC.

This clonotype has just one count. At one of its ends the junction is not consistent with the germline gene, which may arise from a read error. V is TRBV7-2 and J is TRBJ1-1; 7 nucleotides match TRBD1. The germline gives CDR1 SGHTA, CDR2 FQGNSA. CDR3 length: 14 amino acids. The CDR3 DNA sequence: TGTGCCAGCAGCCGACAGGGCCTGAACACTGAAGCTGTCTTT. Residues: CASSRQGLNTEAVF. Full variable domain (remainder filled in from reference TRBV7-2 and TRBJ1-1): GAGVSQSPSNKVTEKGKDVELRCDPISGHTALYWYRQSLGQGLEFLIYFQGNSAPDKSGLPSDRFSAERTGGSVSTLTIQRTQQEDSAVYLCASSRQGLNTEAVFGQGTRLTVV.

This clonotype was counted at least ten times. CDR3 amino acids: CASSSPRTGPRTQYF. The CDR3 DNA is TGTGCCAGCAGCTCCCCCCGGACAGGCCCACGGACCCAGTACTTC. The rearrangement joins TRBV7-6 to TRBJ2-5, with 7 bases fitting TRBD1. Germline V gene sequence: CDR1 SGHVS, CDR2 FNYEAQ. Unmatched junction bases numbered 12, after V lost 4 bases and J lost 7 bases. The CDR3 is 15 amino acids. The full variable domain, its missing parts supplied by reference TRBV7-6 and TRBJ2-5, is GAGVSQSPRYKVTKRGQDVALRCDPISGHVSLYWYRQALGQGPEFLTYFNYEAQQDKSGLPNDRFSAERPEGSISTLTIQRTEQRDSAMYRCASSSPRTGPRTQYFGPGTRLLVL.

V is TRBV28 and J is TRBJ2-3, with TRBD1 as a possible D gene (6 bases). Germline CDR1 MDHEN, CDR2 SYDVKM. Deletions cut 6 bases from V and 10 bases from J, with 14 bases between. CDR3 length: 12 amino acids. In DNA, the CDR3 is TGTGCCAGCAGCCCAGGGGTGGCCTCGCAGTATTTT. This translates into CASSPGVASQYF.

The chain is built from TRBV6-2 or TRBV6-3 and TRBJ2-7, with D hard to call. The CDR3 runs 13 residues. In germline, CDR1 is MNHEY, CDR2 SVGEGT. V was shortened by 6 bases and J by 7 bases, with 16 bases between the two germline ends. DNA for the CDR3: TGTGCCAGCAGCTCCCTAGGTCCGCGGGAGCAGTACTTC. It specifies CASSSLGPREQYF.

This clonotype showed up many times. The rearrangement links TRBV7-9 to TRBJ2-5; a weak D match, TRBD2 (6 bases). CDR3 length: 13 residues. The V end lost 6 bases, the J end lost 2 bases, and 10 bases lay between the germline ends. The V gene's germline CDR1 is SEHNR and CDR2 FQNEAQ (reference sequence). CDR3 loop: CASRRRDQETQYF. The CDR3 DNA is TGTGCCAGCAGACGGAGGGATCAAGAGACCCAGTACTTC.

The chain has TRBV7-2 and TRBJ2-2; D call uncertain. CDR3 size: 13 residues. CDR1 and CDR2 from the germline V gene are SGHTA and FQGNSA. V lost 4 bases, J lost 7 bases, and 10 bases lay in between. The CDR3 region is CASSSNNFGELFF. The CDR3 nucleotides read TGTGCCAGCAGCTCCAATAATTTCGGGGAGCTGTTTTTT.

This chain joins TRBV5-1 and TRBJ2-7, with TRBD1 matching over 7 bases. The CDR3 extends over 15 amino acids. Losses at the gene ends were 3 bases for V and 1 base for J; bases not matched to a gene: 7. Germline CDR1 and CDR2: SGHRS and YFSETQ. CDR3 in amino acids: CASSWDSEGSYEQYF. The CDR3 region has the DNA TGCGCCAGCAGCTGGGACAGCGAGGGGTCCTACGAGCAGTACTTC.

This clonotype was observed a handful of times. The V call is TRBV12-3 or TRBV12-4, the J call TRBJ2-5; D assignment may be TRBD1 or TRBD2 (5 bases each). This CDR3 region has 15 residues. The V end was cut by 8 bases, the J end by 3 bases, with 19 bases between. Written as DNA, the CDR3 is TGTGCCAGCTCCCCCCGGGGCTTGAGTGAAGAGACCCAGTACTTC. Encoded protein: CASSPRGLSEETQYF.

A single count supports this clonotype. The chain is built from TRBV11-2 and TRBJ1-1; D possibly corresponds to TRBD1 (5 bases). The CDR3 is 15 residues long. Germline V gene sequence: CDR1 SGHAT, CDR2 FQNNGV. V lost 3 bases and J 5 bases, leaving 16 bases between the germline ends. In DNA, the CDR3 is TGTGCCAGCAGCTTCGGATCTAGGGGTGGTACTGAAGCTTTCTTT. It specifies CASSFGSRGGTEAFF.

This clonotype was detected only a few times. V usage is TRBV7-9 and J usage is TRBJ2-7; D unresolved. Germline assignment: CDR1 SEHNR and CDR2 FQNEAQ (reference sequence). Trimming left V 5 bases short and J 6 bases short, with 14 bases between. The CDR3 extends over 13 amino acids. The CDR3 nucleotides are TGTGCCAGCAGCCCCCCCACGGTCAGCGAGCAGTACTTC. This encodes CASSPPTVSEQYF. The complete variable domain, with remaining parts taken from reference TRBV7-9 and TRBJ2-7, reads DTGVSQNPRHKITKRGQNVTFRCDPISEHNRLYWYRQTLGQGPEFLTYFQNEAQLEKSRLLSDRFSAERPKGSFSTLEIQRTEQGDSAMYLCASSPPTVSEQYFGPGTRLTVT.

This clonotype has only a few counts. This rearrangement joins TRBV27 to TRBJ1-5; D ambiguous. Deletions cut 6 bases from V and 0 bases from J, with 15 bases between. This CDR3 spans 16 amino acids. Germline V lookup: CDR1 MNHEY, CDR2 SMNVEV (reference sequence). Written as DNA, the CDR3 is TGTGCCAGCAGGCCAGCGGACCGAGATAGCAATCAGCCCCAGCATTTT. It specifies CASRPADRDSNQPQHF.

This chain connects TRBV29-1 to TRBJ1-3, with 7 positions matching TRBD1. The germline V gene has CDR1 SQVTM and CDR2 ANQGSEA. V shed 6 bases, J shed 2 bases, and the junction held 4 bases outside the gene matches. The length of the CDR3 is 13 residues. The CDR3: CSVPGQAGNTIYF. The CDR3 DNA follows: TGCAGCGTGCCTGGACAGGCTGGAAACACCATATATTTT.